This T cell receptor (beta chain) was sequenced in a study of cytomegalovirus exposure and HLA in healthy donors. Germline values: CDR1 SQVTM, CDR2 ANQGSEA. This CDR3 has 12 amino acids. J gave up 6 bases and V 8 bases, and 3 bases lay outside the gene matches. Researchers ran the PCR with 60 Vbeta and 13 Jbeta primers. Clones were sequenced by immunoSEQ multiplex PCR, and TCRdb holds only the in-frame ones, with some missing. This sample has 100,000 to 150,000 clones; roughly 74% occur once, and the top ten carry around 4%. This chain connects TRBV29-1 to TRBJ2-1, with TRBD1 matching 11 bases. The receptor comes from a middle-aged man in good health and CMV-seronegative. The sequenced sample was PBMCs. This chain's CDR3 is CSSGTGGNEQFF. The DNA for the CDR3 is TGCAGCTCCGGGACAGGGGGCAATGAGCAGTTCTTC.